This entry lists 20 T cell receptor beta chains sequenced from one sample in a study of regulatory T cells in long-lasting Graves disease. As to time point: newly diagnosed GD, antithyroid drugs for less than 3 months. The TCR library was made from RNA that had been extracted from PBMCs in TRIzol. Arm-PCR with iRepertoire HTBI primers amplified the CDR3 regions for these TCR beta libraries. TCRdb itself ran the multiplex PCR reads through MiXCR, one entry per CDR3 protein. The sample has around 450,000 distinct CDR3 sequences, about 16% seen once. The same specimen was also included in a second study, on T cells in Graves' hyperthyroidism and ophthalmopathy.

The sequencing here drew on peripheral blood mononuclear cells (PBMCs), taken at new diagnosis, from a patient treated with antithyroid drugs. These receptors originate from a woman in her twenties or thirties with Graves disease.

This clonotype occurred a few times. A read error may explain this, as a much larger clone is one base away. This chain joins TRBV12-3 or TRBV12-4 and TRBJ1-1; TRBD1 agrees at 7 bases. With V trimmed by 5 bases and J by 1 base, 4 bases remained unmatched. CDR3 length equals 14 residues. CDR3 residues: CASSARTGNTEAFF. The CDR3 nucleotides are TGTGCCAGCAGTGCCCGGACAGGGAACACTGAAGCTTTCTTT.

This chain connects TRBV6-1 to TRBJ2-7; D uncertain. The germline gives CDR1 MNHNS, CDR2 SASEGT. The V and J ends lost 6 bases and 4 bases respectively, with 16 bases between them. This CDR3 has 14 amino acids. This chain's CDR3 is CASSPTNSYYEQYF. DNA of the CDR3: TGTGCCAGCAGCCCAACCAACAGTTATTACGAGCAGTACTTC.

In this sample, this clonotype turned up a few times. This chain connects TRBV6-2 or TRBV6-3 to TRBJ2-1; 8 nucleotides agree with TRBD2. Germline V CDR1 and CDR2: MNHEY, SVGEGT. Trimming at V came to 5 bases and at J to 0 bases, leaving 3 bases not matched to a gene. The CDR3 has 15 amino acids. The CDR3 bases are TGTGCCAGCAGTAGCGGGAGAATCTCCTACAATGAGCAGTTCTTC. It specifies CASSSGRISYNEQFF.

As regards this clonotype: A single base separates this from a much larger clone, so it may be a read error. V usage is TRBV27 and J usage is TRBJ2-1, with 8 bases identical to TRBD2. Trimming took 5 bases from V and 6 from J; bases not matched to a gene: 15. The CDR3 runs to 17 residues. The V gene's germline CDR1 is MNHEY and CDR2 SMNVEV (reference sequence). CDR3 in DNA: TGTGCCAGCAGTGATGTACAGGGACTAGGAGGCCTCAATGAGCAGTTCTTC. It translates to CASSDVQGLGGLNEQFF.

This clonotype was observed many times. V and J are TRBV27 and TRBJ2-7, with TRBD2 matching over 7 bases. The CDR3 covers 14 residues. Germline V gene sequence: CDR1 MNHEY, CDR2 SMNVEV (reference sequence). The V segment lost 0 bases and the J segment 4 bases; nucleotides outside the gene matches: 3. The CDR3 DNA sequence: TGTGCCAGCAGTTTATCAGTAGCGGGTTACGAGCAGTACTTC. It specifies CASSLSVAGYEQYF.

This clonotype was seen only a few times. The chain carries TRBV5-1 and TRBJ2-3, with D possibly matching TRBD2 (6 bases). The germline V gene encodes CDR1 SGHRS and CDR2 YFSETQ. The CDR3 consists of 16 residues. Trimming cost V 4 bases and J 0 bases, with 15 bases left between them. The CDR3 region has the DNA TGCGCCAGCAGCCCACTTGGCGCGGGAAGCACAGATACGCAGTATTTT. Protein: CASSPLGAGSTDTQYF.

There are many counts of this clonotype. CDR3 nucleotide sequence: TGTGCCAGCAGACCTGAACAGGGCCCCTACGAGCAGTACTTC. It is translated as CASRPEQGPYEQYF. This rearrangement joins TRBV7-2 to TRBJ2-7; a weak D match, TRBD1 (6 bases). Germline assignment: CDR1 SGHTA and CDR2 FQGNSA. The ends were cut back, 6 bases at V and 2 bases at J, with 14 bases in the middle. The CDR3 has 14 amino acids.

This clonotype was observed at least ten times. V usage is TRBV20-1 and J usage is TRBJ2-7; TRBD2 aligns across 7 bases. Per the germline V gene, CDR1 is DFQATT and CDR2 is SNEGSKA (reference sequence). Unmatched junction bases numbered 11, after V lost 6 bases and J lost 0 bases. The CDR3 loop spans 15 amino acids. CDR3 amino acids: CSAERVAGGSYEQYF. DNA for the CDR3: TGCAGTGCCGAGCGGGTAGCGGGCGGCTCCTACGAGCAGTACTTC.

In its sample, this clonotype was seen many times. The J gene is TRBJ2-2, the V gene TRBV7-2; D is tentatively TRBD1 or TRBD2 (6 bases each). V lost 1 base, J lost 7 bases, and 16 bases lay in between. Per the germline V gene, CDR1 is SGHTA and CDR2 is FQGNSA. The CDR3 runs 16 residues. CDR3 loop: CASSLVPGAIVGELFF. The CDR3 DNA is TGTGCCAGCAGCTTAGTTCCGGGGGCAATAGTCGGGGAGCTGTTTTTT.

This clonotype has at least ten counts. V gene TRBV5-1 combines with J gene TRBJ1-1, with D tentatively TRBD1 (5 bases). CDR1 is SGHRS and CDR2 is YFSETQ in the germline V gene. The CDR3 sequence is 15 residues long. V dropped 2 bases and J dropped 7 bases, with 18 bases sitting between them. The CDR3 spells CASSLRDDSAHEAFF. The CDR3 nucleotides are TGCGCCAGCAGCTTACGAGATGACAGCGCGCATGAAGCTTTCTTT.

In the case of this clonotype: A read error is possible here, since a much larger clone lies one base away. The CDR3 does not close with the conserved phenylalanine or tryptophan, likely indicating a read error. The V gene is TRBV6-1, the J gene TRBJ2-1; 13 positions match TRBD2. Trimming cost V 7 bases and J 10 bases; bases outside gene matches: 10. This CDR3 is 15 amino acids long. The V gene's germline CDR1 is MNHNS and CDR2 SASEGT. The chain's CDR3 is CASIRLAGGLREQFS. DNA for the CDR3: TGTGCCAGCATCAGACTAGCGGGAGGTCTCAGGGAGCAGTTCTCC.

This clonotype was counted at least ten times. The chain carries TRBV11-3 and TRBJ2-7, with 12 bases lining up with TRBD2. Germline assignment: CDR1 SGHNT and CDR2 YENEEA. The CDR3 runs 15 residues. After removal of 5 bases from V and 7 bases from J, the junction contained 9 bases not matched to a gene. The CDR3 loop reads CASSLTSGSRGEQYF. The CDR3, as DNA: TGTGCCAGCAGCCTGACTAGCGGGAGTAGGGGGGAGCAGTACTTC.

The CDR3 DNA reads TGTGCCAGCAGCGGCCGGGACAGGGGGTTAGATACGCAGTATTTT. Translated, it gives CASSGRDRGLDTQYF. V and J are TRBV9 and TRBJ2-3, with 11 bases identical to TRBD1. This CDR3 spans 15 amino acids. Germline V gene data show CDR1 as SGDLS and CDR2 as YYNGEE. The J segment lost 5 bases and the V segment lost 3 bases, leaving 5 bases of the junction unmatched.

The V call is TRBV28, the J call TRBJ1-3, with D hard to call. Germline CDR1 MDHEN, CDR2 SYDVKM. The CDR3 contains 17 residues. V was shortened by 3 bases and J by 0 bases, with 15 bases between the two germline ends. DNA for the CDR3: TGTGCCAGCAGTTTGAAGCAGTTCCACAACTCTGGAAACACCATATATTTT. This encodes CASSLKQFHNSGNTIYF.

V and J are TRBV20-1 and TRBJ2-3; 12 bases map to TRBD2. The DNA end favors TRBJ2-7, so the J call may be wrong. The V gene's germline CDR1 is DFQATT and CDR2 SNEGSKA (reference sequence). The CDR3 runs 16 residues. CDR3 sequence (DNA): TGCAGTGCTATCTTCCGACTAGCGGGAGAAAGGTACGAGCAGTACTTC. This translates into CSAIFRLAGERYEQYF.

A remark on this clonotype: The germline gene is not matched at one end of the junction; a read error may be the cause. The chain has TRBV30 and TRBJ1-3, with no clear D. This CDR3 contains 12 residues. Germline V gene data show CDR1 as GTSNPN and CDR2 as SVGIG (reference sequence). The CDR3 reads CARSAAGNTIYF. The CDR3, as DNA: TGTGCCCGGAGCGCCGCAGGAAACACCATATATTTT.

Only a few counts were recorded for this clonotype. V and J are TRBV4-1 and TRBJ2-7, with 7 bases aligning to TRBD1. The V and J ends lost 3 bases and 3 bases, in that order; junction bases with no gene match: 11. Germline CDR1 is MGHRA and CDR2 is YSYEKL. This CDR3 spans 16 amino acids. CDR3: CASSQQRTGPGYEQYF. CDR3 bases: TGCGCCAGCAGCCAGCAGCGGACAGGCCCGGGCTACGAGCAGTACTTC.

As concerns this clonotype: This clone may be a read error of a much larger clone one base away. The chain links TRBV10-3 to TRBJ2-1; the match to TRBD2 covers 9 bases. The J call may be in error: the DNA end matches TRBJ2-5 better. There are 13 residues in the CDR3. Germline V gene data show CDR1 as ENHRY and CDR2 as SYGVKD. The CDR3 nucleotides are TGTGCCGTCCTAGCGGGAAGGGGAGGGACCCAGTACTTC. This sequence encodes CAVLAGRGGTQYF.

The J gene is TRBJ2-7, the V gene TRBV6-2 or TRBV6-3; D gene uncertain. The CDR3 is 12 amino acids. The germline gives CDR1 MNHEY, CDR2 SVGEGT. Deletions cut 7 bases from V and 3 bases from J, with 10 bases between. CDR3 sequence: CASTTLSYEQYF. The CDR3 DNA follows: TGTGCCAGCACAACCCTAAGCTACGAGCAGTACTTC.

The table lists this clonotype with a few counts. The V and J genes are TRBV9 and TRBJ1-2; weak D call: TRBD1 (6 bases). Germline-derived CDR1 and CDR2 are SGDLS and YYNGEE. The V end lost 1 base, the J end lost 4 bases, and 11 bases lay between the germline ends. This CDR3 is 14 amino acids long. CDR3 in DNA: TGTGCCAGCAGCGTACGGGGGGCGGTCTATGGCTACACCTTC. As protein: CASSVRGAVYGYTF.